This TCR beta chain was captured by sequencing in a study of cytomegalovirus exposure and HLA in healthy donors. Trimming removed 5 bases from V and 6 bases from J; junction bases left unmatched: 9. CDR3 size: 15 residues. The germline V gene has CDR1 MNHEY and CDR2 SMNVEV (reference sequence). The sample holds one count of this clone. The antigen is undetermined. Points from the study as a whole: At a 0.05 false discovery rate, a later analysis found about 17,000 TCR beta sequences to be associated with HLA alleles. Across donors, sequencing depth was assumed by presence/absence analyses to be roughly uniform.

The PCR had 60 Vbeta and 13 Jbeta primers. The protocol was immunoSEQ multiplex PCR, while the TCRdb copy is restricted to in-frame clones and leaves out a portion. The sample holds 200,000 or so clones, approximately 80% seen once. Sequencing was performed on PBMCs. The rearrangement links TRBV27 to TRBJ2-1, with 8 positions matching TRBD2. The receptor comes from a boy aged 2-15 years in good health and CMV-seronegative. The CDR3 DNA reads TGTGCCAGCAGTCCGGTTAGCGGGGTTGTCAATGAGCAGTTCTTC. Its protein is CASSPVSGVVNEQFF.